Listed below are T cell receptor beta chains from one sample, sequenced in a study of cytomegalovirus exposure and HLA in healthy donors. The data were produced by immunoSEQ multiplex PCR, yet TCRdb's version contains in-frame clones alone and is incomplete. The data show 85,000 to 100,000 clones, about 85% seen once. Input material: PBMCs. The receptors come from a female donor in good health and CMV-seropositive. The CDR3 runs from the conserved cysteine through the conserved F or W. D genes are given only for firm matches. Expanded clones get a size class; other rows say once, few or many, or leave the size out.

-	few	TRBJ1-2	TRBV5-1	CASRPNREKDGYTF	TGCGCCAGCAGGCCCAACAGGGAAAAGGATGGCTACACCTTC
TRBD1	-	TRBJ2-6	TRBV5-1	CASSFLQGASGANVLTF	TGCGCCAGCAGCTTCTTACAGGGGGCGTCTGGGGCCAACGTCCTGACTTTC
-	-	TRBJ2-3	TRBV4-2	CASSQDRVLTDTQYF	TGTGCCAGCAGCCAAGATCGAGTATTGACAGATACGCAGTATTTT
-	once	TRBJ2-7	TRBV5-4	CASSLGGGSSYEQYF	TGTGCCAGCAGCTTGGGAGGCGGTTCCTCCTACGAGCAGTACTTC
TRBD1	-	TRBJ1-1	TRBV28	CASSYGTANTEAFF	TGTGCCAGCAGTTACGGGACAGCTAACACTGAAGCTTTCTTT
TRBD2	once	TRBJ2-2	TRBV5-1	CASSLRTSGRDTGELFF	TGCGCCAGCAGCCTCCGGACTAGCGGGAGGGACACCGGGGAGCTGTTTTTT
-	-	TRBJ2-1	TRBV7-9	CASSPEQFF	TGTGCCAGCAGCCCGGAGCAGTTCTTC
-	once	TRBJ1-2	TRBV19	CASSIEVGVNYGYTF	TGTGCCAGTAGTATAGAGGTAGGGGTAAACTATGGCTACACCTTC
TRBD1	-	TRBJ2-1	TRBV5-1	CASSFPTGTGEYNEQFF	TGCGCCAGCAGCTTTCCAACCGGGACAGGGGAATACAATGAGCAGTTCTTC
TRBD1	-	TRBJ1-2	TRBV9	CASSPGTGAYGYTF	TGTGCCAGCAGCCCCGGGACAGGGGCCTATGGCTACACCTTC
-	-	TRBJ1-2	TRBV4-2	CASSQGAGSIYGYTF	TGTGCCAGCAGCCAAGGGGCAGGATCTATCTATGGCTACACCTTC
-	few	TRBJ1-6	TRBV28	CASSLGGGASSYNSPLHF	TGTGCCAGCAGTTTGGGGGGGGGAGCGAGCTCCTATAATTCACCCCTCCACTTT
-	few	TRBJ2-5	TRBV27	CASSGRGRGETQYF	TGTGCCAGCAGTGGGCGGGGACGGGGAGAGACCCAGTACTTC
TRBD2	-	TRBJ2-5	TRBV6-6	CASSLLADQETQYF	TGTGCCAGCAGTTTACTAGCGGACCAAGAGACCCAGTACTTC
-	-	TRBJ2-2	TRBV5-1	CASSPGHSNTGELFF	TGCGCCAGCAGCCCCGGACATTCGAACACCGGGGAGCTGTTTTTT
TRBD1	-	TRBJ1-1	TRBV5-5	CASSRDRVSLNTEAFF	TGTGCCAGCAGCCGGGACAGGGTGTCTTTGAACACTGAAGCTTTCTTT
TRBD2	-	TRBJ2-1	TRBV7-2	CASSLGPASGGYGEQFF	TGTGCCAGCAGCTTAGGCCCGGCTAGCGGGGGGTATGGTGAGCAGTTCTTC
-	-	TRBJ1-1	TRBV19	CASTQLGGRTEAFF	TGTGCCAGTACTCAACTCGGGGGGCGCACTGAAGCTTTCTTT
-	-	TRBJ2-3	TRBV6-1	CASSTTWRADTQYF	TGTGCCAGCAGTACGACTTGGAGGGCAGATACGCAGTATTTT
-	-	TRBJ2-7	TRBV5-5	CASSQGGSSYEQYF	TGTGCCAGCAGCCAAGGGGGTAGCTCCTACGAGCAGTACTTC
-	-	TRBJ1-4	TRBV5-6	CASSVGRGEKLFF	TGTGCCAGCAGCGTAGGAAGGGGTGAAAAACTGTTTTTT
TRBD1	few	TRBJ2-7	TRBV6-1	CASRARQGNYEQYF	TGTGCCAGCAGGGCAAGACAGGGGAACTACGAGCAGTACTTC
-	-	TRBJ2-3	TRBV28	CASSTAGTPTDTQYF	TGTGCCAGCAGTACGGCCGGGACACCCACAGATACGCAGTATTTT
TRBD1	-	TRBJ1-1	TRBV19	CASSPTGAVEAFF	TGTGCCAGTAGTCCTACAGGGGCGGTTGAAGCTTTCTTT
TRBD1	once	TRBJ1-5	TRBV28	CASRLRTGGLLSNQPQHF	TGTGCCAGCAGACTTAGGACAGGGGGCCTACTTAGCAATCAGCCCCAGCATTTT
TRBD1	-	TRBJ2-5	TRBV7-7	CASSPDRGETQYF	TGTGCCAGCAGTCCGGACAGGGGGGAGACCCAGTACTTC
-	-	TRBJ2-7	TRBV6-1	CASSGLLAHEQYF	TGTGCCAGCAGTGGTTTGTTAGCCCACGAGCAGTACTTC
-	-	TRBJ2-2	TRBV7-2	CASSLTGQTDTGELFF	TGTGCCAGCAGCTTAACTGGACAGACAGACACCGGGGAGCTGTTTTTT
TRBD1	-	TRBJ2-6	TRBV2	CASSEAGQASPGANVLTF	TGTGCCAGCAGTGAAGCGGGACAGGCGTCTCCTGGGGCCAACGTCCTGACTTTC
-	-	TRBJ1-2	TRBV18	CASSPLAGDYGYTF	TGTGCCAGCTCACCACTAGCAGGGGACTATGGCTACACCTTC
TRBD2	-	TRBJ2-3	TRBV19	CASRRAGGRTDTQYF	TGTGCCAGTAGACGAGCGGGAGGGCGGACAGATACGCAGTATTTT
-	-	TRBJ1-2	TRBV29-1	CSVEEGHGYTF	TGCAGCGTGGAAGAGGGCCATGGCTACACCTTC
-	-	TRBJ2-1	TRBV5-1	CASSLAMSNEQFF	TGCGCCAGCAGCTTGGCTATGTCCAATGAGCAGTTCTTC
-	-	TRBJ2-7	TRBV6-1	CASRGWTERSYEQYF	TGTGCCAGCCGGGGGTGGACCGAAAGGAGTTACGAGCAGTACTTC
TRBD2	-	TRBJ2-7	TRBV7-9	CSSSLGLAGDNEQYF	TGTTCCAGCAGCTTAGGCCTAGCGGGAGATAACGAGCAGTACTTC
TRBD1	few	TRBJ1-4	TRBV5-1	CASSLQGALGPSEKLFF	TGCGCCAGCAGTCTACAGGGGGCGTTGGGTCCTAGTGAAAAACTGTTTTTT
-	-	TRBJ2-5	TRBV4-2	CASSPHQGGAGETQYF	TGTGCCAGCAGCCCTCATCAAGGGGGGGCCGGAGAGACCCAGTACTTC
-	once	TRBJ2-6	TRBV10-3	CAISESMATGANVLTF	TGTGCCATCAGTGAGTCGATGGCCACTGGGGCCAACGTCCTGACTTTC
-	-	TRBJ1-5	TRBV27	CASSSLRSQPQHF	TGTGCCAGCAGTTCTCTACGGAGTCAGCCCCAGCATTTT
TRBD2	-	TRBJ2-5	TRBV28	CASSFVRGRRETQYF	TGTGCCAGCAGTTTCGTTCGCGGGAGACGGGAGACCCAGTACTTC
TRBD2	once	TRBJ2-5	TRBV13	CASLRAGLGYQETQYF	TGTGCCAGCCTCCGGGCAGGACTAGGGTACCAAGAGACCCAGTACTTC